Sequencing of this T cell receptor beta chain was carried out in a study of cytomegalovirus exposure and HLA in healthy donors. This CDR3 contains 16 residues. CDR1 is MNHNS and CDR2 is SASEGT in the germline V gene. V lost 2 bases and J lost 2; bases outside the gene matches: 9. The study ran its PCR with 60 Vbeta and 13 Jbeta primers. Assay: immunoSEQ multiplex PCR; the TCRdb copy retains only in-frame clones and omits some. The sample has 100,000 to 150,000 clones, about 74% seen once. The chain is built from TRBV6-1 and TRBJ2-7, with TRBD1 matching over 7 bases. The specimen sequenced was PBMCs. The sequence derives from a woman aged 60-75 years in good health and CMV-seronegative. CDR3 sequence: CASSEWKGAAPYEQYF. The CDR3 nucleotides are TGTGCCAGCAGTGAATGGAAGGGGGCTGCCCCCTACGAGCAGTACTTC.